This T cell receptor beta chain was sequenced for a study of long-term antiretroviral therapy in people with HIV. Post-ART PBMC samples numbered at least two per donor, and pre-ART ones at least one. Samples held about 0.9-10 million cryopreserved PBMC, and DNA extraction followed. Whole-study findings and limits: Absence of data on ART adherence, viral resistance or therapy changes was noted. Blood was collected between about 2004 and 2017, possibly under older ART regimens.

The count of this clone is one. Its antigen is still unknown. They ran version v3.0 of the immunoSEQ assay at survey level. Sequencing was performed with immunoSEQ multiplex PCR; in TCRdb, only in-frame clones are kept and a portion is missing. The sample lists tens of thousands of clones; approximately 78% were seen once. V lost 7 bases to trimming and J lost 6 bases; unmatched junction nucleotides: 9. The germline V gene has CDR1 SGHRS and CDR2 YFSETQ. The CDR3 loop spans 14 amino acids. The receptor was derived from a woman in her 30s with HIV. The chain recombines TRBV5-1 with TRBJ2-3; 9 nucleotides match TRBD1. Sequencing was performed on unsorted PBMCs, taken 0.2 years after starting antiretroviral therapy. The CDR3 loop is CASEAGTGSDTQYF. In DNA, the CDR3 is TGCGCCAGCGAAGCGGGGACAGGGTCGGATACGCAGTATTTT.